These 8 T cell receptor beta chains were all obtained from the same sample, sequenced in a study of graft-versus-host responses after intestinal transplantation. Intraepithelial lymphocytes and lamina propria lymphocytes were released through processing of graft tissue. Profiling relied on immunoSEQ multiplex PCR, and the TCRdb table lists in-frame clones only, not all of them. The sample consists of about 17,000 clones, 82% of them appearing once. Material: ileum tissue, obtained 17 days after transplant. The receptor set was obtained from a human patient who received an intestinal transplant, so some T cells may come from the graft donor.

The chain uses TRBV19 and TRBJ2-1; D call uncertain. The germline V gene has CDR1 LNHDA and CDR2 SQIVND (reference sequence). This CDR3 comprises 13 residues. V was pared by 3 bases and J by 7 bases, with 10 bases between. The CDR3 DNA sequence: TGTGCCAGTAGTATGTCCCCTGCAAATGAGCAGTTCTTC. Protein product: CASSMSPANEQFF. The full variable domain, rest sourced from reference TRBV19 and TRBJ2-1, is DGGITQSPKYLFRKEGQNVTLSCEQNLNHDAMYWYRQDPGQGLRLIYYSQIVNDFQKGDIAEGYSVSREKKESFPLTVTSAQKNPTAFYLCASSMSPANEQFFGPGTRLTVL.

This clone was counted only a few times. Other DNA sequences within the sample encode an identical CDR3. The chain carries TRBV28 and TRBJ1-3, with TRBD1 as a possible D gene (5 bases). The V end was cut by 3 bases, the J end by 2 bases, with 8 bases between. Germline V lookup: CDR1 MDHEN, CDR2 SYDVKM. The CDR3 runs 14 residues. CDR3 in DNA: TGTGCCAGCAGTTTGGGAGGGGCTGGAAACACCATATATTTT. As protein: CASSLGGAGNTIYF.

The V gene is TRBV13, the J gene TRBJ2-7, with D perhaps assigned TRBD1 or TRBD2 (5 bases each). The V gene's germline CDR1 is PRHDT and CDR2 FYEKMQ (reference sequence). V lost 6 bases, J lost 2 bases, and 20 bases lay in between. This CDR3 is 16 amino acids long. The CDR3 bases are TGTGCCAGCAGGTTCACCGGGGACGGTGAGACCTACGAGCAGTACTTC. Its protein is CASRFTGDGETYEQYF.

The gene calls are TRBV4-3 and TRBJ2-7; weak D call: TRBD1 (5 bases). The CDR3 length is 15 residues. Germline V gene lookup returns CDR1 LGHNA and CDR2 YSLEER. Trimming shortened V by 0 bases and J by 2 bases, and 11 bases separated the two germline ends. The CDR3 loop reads CASSQDLDKAYEQYF. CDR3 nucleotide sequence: TGCGCCAGCAGCCAAGATCTGGACAAAGCCTACGAGCAGTACTTC.

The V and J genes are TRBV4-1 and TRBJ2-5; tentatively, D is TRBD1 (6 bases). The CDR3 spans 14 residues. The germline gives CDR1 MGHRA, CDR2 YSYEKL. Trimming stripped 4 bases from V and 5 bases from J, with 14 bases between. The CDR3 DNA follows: TGCGCCAGCAGCCCCACACAGGGCCCGGAGACCCAGTACTTC. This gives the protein CASSPTQGPETQYF.

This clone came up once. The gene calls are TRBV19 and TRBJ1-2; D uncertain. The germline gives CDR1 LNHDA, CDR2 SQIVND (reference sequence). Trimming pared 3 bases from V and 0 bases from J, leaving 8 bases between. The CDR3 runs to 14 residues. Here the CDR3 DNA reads TGTGCCAGTAGTATTAGAGCAGCTAACTATGGCTACACCTTC. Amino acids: CASSIRAANYGYTF.

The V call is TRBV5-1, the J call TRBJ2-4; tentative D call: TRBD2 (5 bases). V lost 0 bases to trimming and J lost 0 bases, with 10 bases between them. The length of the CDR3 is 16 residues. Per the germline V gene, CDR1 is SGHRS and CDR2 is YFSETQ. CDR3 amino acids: CASSLAGREAKNIQYF. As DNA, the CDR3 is TGCGCCAGCAGCTTGGCTGGACGGGAAGCCAAAAACATTCAGTACTTC.

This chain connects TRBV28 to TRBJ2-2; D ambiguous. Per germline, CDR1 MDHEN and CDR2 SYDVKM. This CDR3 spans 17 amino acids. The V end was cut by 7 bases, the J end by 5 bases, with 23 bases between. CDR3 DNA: TGTGCCAGCACTGCCTCTGGGTGGCGGCCATTAACCGGGGAGCTGTTTTTT. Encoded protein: CASTASGWRPLTGELFF. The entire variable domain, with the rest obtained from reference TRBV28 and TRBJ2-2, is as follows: DVKVTQSSRYLVKRTGEKVFLECVQDMDHENMFWYRQDPGLGLRLIYFSYDVKMKEKGDIPEGYSVSREKKERFSLILESASTNQTSMYLCASTASGWRPLTGELFFGEGSRLTVL.